This entry concerns a single T cell receptor (beta chain). The sample is drawn from a study of Ad26.COV2.S vaccination and SARS-CoV-2 variants. Study-level background: Enrollment placed the donor in the COV1001 Ad26.COV2.S trial arm. Administration of Ad26.COV2.S was intramuscular, either once or twice 56 days apart.

The germline V and J ends were trimmed by 0 bases and 8 bases, with 9 bases remaining between them. The CDR3 sequence is 13 residues long. Germline values: CDR1 SGDLS, CDR2 YYNGEE. Indicated treatment: approximately 18 received Ad26.COV2.S at low or high dose, single or two shots; about 5 received placebo; per-sample allocation not given. Sampling took place 63 days after the first vaccine or placebo injection. Profiling relied on immunoSEQ multiplex PCR, and the TCRdb table lists in-frame clones only, not all of them. The sample holds roughly 350,000 clones, around 86% seen once. The sequence was collected from a person aged 18 to 59 who received the Ad26.COV2.S COVID-19 vaccine or a placebo. The sample here was peripheral blood, taken in a trial of Ad26.COV2.S vaccine versus placebo. This chain connects TRBV9 to TRBJ2-1, with D perhaps TRBD2 (5 bases). CDR3 residues: CASSVVPGYEQFF. CDR3 in DNA: TGTGCCAGCAGCGTAGTACCGGGGTATGAGCAGTTCTTC.